These T cell receptor beta chains were read from a single sample in a study of CD8+ T cells in alopecia areata. Using immunoSEQ multiplex PCR, the repertoire was profiled, and TCRdb retains in-frame clones only, with some absent. In the table there are roughly 98,000 clones, 50% to 75% of which are singletons. Material: CD8+ T cells sorted from blood, obtained at week 4, from a patient treated with tofacitinib. The receptors originated from a human donor with alopecia areata. The CDR3 runs from the conserved cysteine through the conserved F or W. The order of the fields is D gene, J gene, V gene, clone size, CDR3 protein, CDR3 DNA. D genes are given only for firm matches. Only some rows state a clone size, as once, few, many or a class for expanded clones.

D: NA; J: TRBJ1-2; V: TRBV5-6; size: NA; CDR3: CASSLAQGYYGYTF; DNA: TGTGCCAGCAGCTTGGCGCAGGGATACTATGGCTACACCTTC
D: TRBD2; J: TRBJ2-1; V: TRBV6-4; size: few; CDR3: CASSAGGEQFF; DNA: TGTGCCAGCAGTGCCGGGGGGGAGCAGTTCTTC
D: NA; J: TRBJ2-7; V: TRBV7-9; size: few; CDR3: CASSSGRLPYEQYF; DNA: TGTGCCAGCAGCTCCGGACGGCTCCCCTACGAGCAGTACTTC
D: TRBD1; J: TRBJ1-2; V: TRBV7-2; size: NA; CDR3: CASSVTGGDYYGYTF; DNA: TGTGCCAGCAGCGTCACAGGGGGGGATTACTATGGCTACACCTTC
D: NA; J: TRBJ1-2; V: TRBV4-1; size: NA; CDR3: CASSQEGDPINYGYTF; DNA: TGCGCCAGCAGCCAAGAAGGCGATCCAATTAACTATGGCTACACCTTC
D: NA; J: TRBJ1-5; V: TRBV27; size: NA; CDR3: CASSRVHSNQPQHF; DNA: TGTGCCAGCAGTCGAGTGCATAGCAATCAGCCCCAGCATTTT
D: NA; J: TRBJ2-3; V: TRBV7-3; size: NA; CDR3: CASSLSASTDTQYF; DNA: TGTGCCAGCAGCTTATCTGCGAGCACAGATACGCAGTATTTT
D: TRBD1; J: TRBJ2-2; V: TRBV7-3; size: NA; CDR3: CASSDTGAGELFF; DNA: TGTGCCAGCAGCGACACAGGGGCCGGGGAGCTGTTTTTT
D: NA; J: TRBJ2-5; V: TRBV2; size: NA; CDR3: CASIFRDETQYF; DNA: TGTGCCAGCATTTTTAGGGACGAGACCCAGTACTTC
D: TRBD2; J: TRBJ2-7; V: TRBV5-6; size: NA; CDR3: CASSLRALSGRANEQYF; DNA: TGTGCCAGCAGCTTGCGGGCCCTTAGCGGGAGGGCCAACGAGCAGTACTTC
D: TRBD1; J: TRBJ2-5; V: TRBV4-3; size: NA; CDR3: CASSQDTGDETQYF; DNA: TGCGCCAGCAGCCAAGATACAGGGGATGAGACCCAGTACTTC
D: TRBD1; J: TRBJ2-7; V: TRBV30; size: NA; CDR3: CAWSGTGYEQYF; DNA: TGTGCCTGGAGTGGGACAGGATACGAGCAGTACTTC
D: TRBD2; J: TRBJ2-5; V: TRBV19; size: few; CDR3: CASSVPGLAGGSETQYF; DNA: TGTGCCAGTAGCGTTCCGGGACTAGCGGGAGGGTCAGAGACCCAGTACTTC
D: TRBD2; J: TRBJ2-1; V: TRBV28; size: NA; CDR3: CASRELAGGPYYNEQFF; DNA: TGTGCCAGCAGGGAACTAGCGGGAGGGCCATACTACAATGAGCAGTTCTTC
D: NA; J: TRBJ2-7; V: TRBV14; size: NA; CDR3: CASSREVYEQYF; DNA: TGTGCCAGCAGCCGAGAAGTCTACGAGCAGTACTTC
D: TRBD2; J: TRBJ2-3; V: TRBV5-6; size: NA; CDR3: CASTAGTSGTDTQYF; DNA: TGTGCCAGCACCGCCGGGACTAGTGGCACAGATACGCAGTATTTT
D: NA; J: TRBJ2-1; V: TRBV5-1; size: NA; CDR3: CASSLNPASKEQFF; DNA: TGCGCCAGCAGCCTAAACCCGGCGTCCAAGGAGCAGTTCTTC
D: TRBD1; J: TRBJ1-2; V: TRBV27; size: NA; CDR3: CASCSTGDYGYTF; DNA: TGTGCCAGCTGCAGCACAGGGGACTATGGCTACACCTTC
D: NA; J: TRBJ1-6; V: TRBV4-1; size: few; CDR3: CASSQEGGDMGSPLHF; DNA: TGCGCCAGCAGCCAAGAGGGGGGCGATATGGGTTCACCCCTCCACTTT
D: NA; J: TRBJ2-5; V: TRBV25-1; size: NA; CDR3: CASSVPQETQYF; DNA: TGTGCCAGCAGTGTCCCACAAGAGACCCAGTACTTC
D: NA; J: TRBJ2-3; V: TRBV29-1; size: NA; CDR3: CSVSIPRWGAGDTQYF; DNA: TGCAGCGTTTCTATCCCGCGGTGGGGGGCTGGCGATACGCAGTATTTT
D: NA; J: TRBJ2-5; V: TRBV29-1; size: NA; CDR3: CSVEGGPATQYF; DNA: TGCAGCGTTGAAGGCGGGCCAGCGACCCAGTACTTC